The 12 T cell receptor beta chains reported below all come from one sample, sequenced in a study of shared clonotypes between healthy human individuals. The repertoire was sequenced with immunoSEQ multiplex PCR; TCRdb's copy has only in-frame clones and lacks some. The sample lists more than 2 million clones; about 95% were seen once. The sample was naive CD4+ T cells sorted from blood. Subset in this sample: CD45RA+ positively selected. These receptors were obtained from a man between 18 and 35 years old in good health.

The rearrangement links TRBV4-1 to TRBJ2-7; D is tentatively TRBD1 or TRBD2 (5 bases each). Between the trimmed V and J ends, which lost 1 base and 2 bases, there was a span of 12 bases. The CDR3 has 15 residues. Germline V gene sequence: CDR1 MGHRA, CDR2 YSYEKL. The CDR3 sequence: CASSQGGELAYEQYF. DNA for the CDR3: TGCGCCAGCAGCCAAGGAGGGGAATTAGCCTACGAGCAGTACTTC.

The chain employs TRBV13 and TRBJ2-1, with TRBD2 identical over 15 bases. CDR3 size: 15 residues. The germline gives CDR1 PRHDT, CDR2 FYEKMQ (reference sequence). V lost 4 bases and J lost 8; bases outside the gene matches: 3. The CDR3 reads CASSWTSGGADEQFF. The CDR3 nucleotides are TGTGCCAGCAGCTGGACTAGCGGGGGGGCCGATGAGCAGTTCTTC.

The chain combines TRBV18 with TRBJ1-2, with D perhaps TRBD1 (6 bases). V was cut by 1 base and J by 2 bases, with 14 bases left in between. This CDR3 region has 16 residues. Germline V lookup: CDR1 KGHSH, CDR2 LQKENI. Written as DNA, the CDR3 is TGTGCCAGCTCACCACTAAGTACAGGGAAGAACTATGGCTACACCTTC. It is translated as CASSPLSTGKNYGYTF. Combining the CDR3 with reference TRBV18 and TRBJ1-2 gives the whole variable domain NAGVMQNPRHLVRRRGQEARLRCSPMKGHSHVYWYRQLPEEGLKFMVYLQKENIIDESGMPKERFSAEFPKEGPSILRIQQVVRGDSAAYFCASSPLSTGKNYGYTFGSGTRLTVV.

The chain has TRBV28 and TRBJ2-5, with D perhaps TRBD1 (6 bases). Trimming cost V 3 bases and J 1 base, with 12 bases left between them. The germline V gene has CDR1 MDHEN and CDR2 SYDVKM. This CDR3 contains 15 residues. CDR3 sequence reads: CASSLRKQGQETQYF. The CDR3 DNA reads as TGTGCCAGCAGTTTGCGAAAACAGGGCCAAGAGACCCAGTACTTC.

The chain links TRBV18 to TRBJ2-3, with 9 bases identical to TRBD1. Trimming cost V 3 bases and J 0 bases; bases outside gene matches: 4. This CDR3 contains 16 residues. The germline gives CDR1 KGHSH, CDR2 LQKENI. Here the CDR3 DNA reads TGTGCCAGCTCACCGACAGGGGGGACTAGCACAGATACGCAGTATTTT. Protein sequence: CASSPTGGTSTDTQYF.

V and J are TRBV29-1 and TRBJ2-1, with D tentatively TRBD1 (6 bases). CDR1 SQVTM and CDR2 ANQGSEA come from the germline V gene. This CDR3 spans 13 amino acids. V lost 7 bases and J 3 bases, leaving 13 bases between the germline ends. Here the CDR3 reads CSGGQTLYNEQFF. CDR3 DNA sequence: TGCAGCGGGGGGCAGACACTCTACAATGAGCAGTTCTTC.

V usage is TRBV10-1 and J usage is TRBJ2-7; D remains unclear. CDR3 length equals 14 residues. Germline V gene lookup returns CDR1 WNHNN and CDR2 SYGVQD (reference sequence). V gave up 0 bases and J gave up 4 bases, with 10 bases separating them. In DNA form, the CDR3 reads TGCGCCAGCAGTGAGTCGAGGCAGCCTTACGAGCAGTACTTC. Its translation is CASSESRQPYEQYF.

The chain carries TRBV5-8 and TRBJ1-2; D remains ambiguous. Trimming left V 0 bases short and J 1 base short, with 10 bases between. Germline V gene lookup returns CDR1 SGHTS and CDR2 YDEGEE. This CDR3 contains 15 residues. CDR3 residues: CASSLDGSFNYGYTF. CDR3 DNA: TGTGCCAGCAGCTTGGATGGCAGCTTTAACTATGGCTACACCTTC.

J is TRBJ1-6 and V is TRBV6-6, with D unresolved. The CDR3 length is 14 residues. Trimming cost V 11 bases and J 7 bases, with 18 bases left between them. Germline values: CDR1 MNHNY, CDR2 SVGAGI (reference sequence). The CDR3 sequence is CASESGSGNSPLHF. The CDR3 nucleotides read TGTGCCTCCGAGTCGGGTTCTGGCAATTCACCCCTCCACTTT.

The V and J genes are TRBV7-2 and TRBJ2-1; D unresolved. The germline V gene has CDR1 SGHTA and CDR2 FQGNSA. The CDR3 has 14 residues. Trimming removed 5 bases from V and 6 bases from J, with 14 bases in between. CDR3 protein: CASSHMTPPNEQFF. Here the CDR3 DNA reads TGTGCCAGCAGCCACATGACCCCCCCCAATGAGCAGTTCTTC.

The rearrangement uses TRBV10-3 and TRBJ2-2, with 9 bases lining up with TRBD1. CDR1 and CDR2 from the germline V gene are ENHRY and SYGVKD. The CDR3 loop spans 17 amino acids. Trimming cost V 0 bases and J 2 bases; bases outside gene matches: 4. CDR3 in amino acids: CAISESRGQGNTGELFF. CDR3 coding DNA: TGTGCCATCAGTGAGTCTAGGGGACAGGGAAACACCGGGGAGCTGTTTTTT.

The rearrangement joins TRBV30 to TRBJ1-2; no definite D call. Germline-derived CDR1 and CDR2 are GTSNPN and SVGIG (reference sequence). The V gene lost 0 bases and the J gene lost 5 bases, with 10 bases spanning the gap. The CDR3 totals 13 residues. CDR3 DNA: TGTGCCTGGAGTGTAGCTAGGACGTATGGCTACACCTTC. Translating it yields CAWSVARTYGYTF.